These 29 T cell receptor beta chains share one sample of origin, sequenced in a study of T cells in Graves' hyperthyroidism and ophthalmopathy (dated 2019 in TCRdb). Library prep was done by multiplex PCR. The sequencer was an Illumina HiSeq 2000. The TCR beta CDR3 regions were amplified from the RNA transcripts. For the first round of RT-PCR on the TCR CDR3, the HTBI primer set was used together with the Qiagen OneStep RT-PCR kit. TCRdb itself trimmed the public reads at Q25 with fastp, ran MiXCR and retained productive beta chains. One record per CDR3 amino acid sequence lists the most common genes and DNA. Within this sample are 550,000 to 850,000 distinct CDR3 sequences, with about 17% of them counted one time only. The ten most abundant clones make up around 17% of the sample. Sequences were obtained from blood. Receptor source: a woman aged 45-59 years with Graves' hyperthyroidism that later progressed to Graves' ophthalmopathy.

The chain has TRBV12-5 and TRBJ2-2; 8 nucleotides line up with TRBD1. The CDR3 runs to 17 residues. Unmatched junction bases numbered 8, after V lost 1 base and J lost 4 bases. Germline CDR1 is LGHNT and CDR2 is FRNRAP. This chain's CDR3 is CASGLDHRGWGTGELFF. The CDR3 bases are TGTGCTAGTGGTTTGGACCACAGGGGGTGGGGCACCGGGGAGCTGTTTTTT.

The chain carries TRBV7-2 and TRBJ1-4; D not resolved. The germline CDR1 and CDR2 sequences are SGHTA and FQGNSA. The CDR3 totals 14 residues. V was cut by 4 bases and J by 6 bases, with 12 bases left in between. The CDR3 loop is CASSWRVRDEKLFF. CDR3 nucleotides: TGTGCCAGCAGCTGGAGGGTACGTGATGAAAAACTGTTTTTT. The whole variable domain, remainder taken from reference TRBV7-2 and TRBJ1-4, is GAGVSQSPSNKVTEKGKDVELRCDPISGHTALYWYRQSLGQGLEFLIYFQGNSAPDKSGLPSDRFSAERTGGSVSTLTIQRTQQEDSAVYLCASSWRVRDEKLFFGSGTQLSVL.

This clonotype came up a few times. This rearrangement joins TRBV7-2 to TRBJ1-5; D not resolved. The CDR3 is made up of 13 amino acids. With 1 base removed from V and 5 bases from J, the gap between germline ends came to 6 bases. The germline gives CDR1 SGHTA, CDR2 FQGNSA. The CDR3: CASSLGHDQPQHF. The DNA of the CDR3 is TGTGCCAGCAGCTTAGGACATGATCAGCCCCAGCATTTT.

This clonotype was seen once. The gene calls are TRBV7-3 and TRBJ2-1; the match to TRBD2 covers 7 bases. The CDR3 is 17 amino acids. Germline V gene data show CDR1 as SGHTA and CDR2 as FQGTGA. Germline trimming cut 4 bases from V and 6 bases from J; bases unmatched to any gene: 15. This CDR3 is CASSSSRDAGVGNEQFF. The DNA for the CDR3 is TGTGCCAGCAGCTCATCCCGGGACGCGGGGGTAGGCAATGAGCAGTTCTTC.

This clonotype showed up just a few times. The gene calls are TRBV20-1 and TRBJ1-2, with a weak D call TRBD1 (6 bases). The germline V gene has CDR1 DFQATT and CDR2 SNEGSKA (reference sequence). CDR3 length: 15 residues. Trimming shortened V by 3 bases and J by 3 bases, and 17 bases separated the two germline ends. The CDR3 reads CSARLGGAWDYGYTF. In DNA form, the CDR3 reads TGCAGTGCTAGGCTTGGGGGGGCCTGGGACTATGGCTACACCTTC.

This clonotype occurred a few times. This chain links TRBV9 with TRBJ1-4, with D possibly matching TRBD1 (5 bases). The V gene's germline CDR1 is SGDLS and CDR2 YYNGEE. V lost 4 bases and J lost 0, with 16 bases in between. The CDR3 has 17 residues. The CDR3 DNA reads as TGTGCCAGCAGCCCCCAGGCAGGGATTGCAACTAATGAAAAACTGTTTTTT. It specifies CASSPQAGIATNEKLFF.

This clonotype appeared a few times. The V and J genes are TRBV7-6 and TRBJ2-1; D may be TRBD1 (6 bases). The CDR3 has 12 residues. Germline V gene sequence: CDR1 SGHVS, CDR2 FNYEAQ. V lost 4 bases, J lost 9 bases, and 10 bases lay in between. The CDR3 DNA reads TGTGCCAGCAGCTACGACAGGCTTGAGCAGTTCTTC. Protein sequence: CASSYDRLEQFF.

V is TRBV29-1 and J is TRBJ1-5; D unclear. Trimming removed 6 bases from V and 3 bases from J, with 9 bases in between. Germline lookup yields CDR1 SQVTM and CDR2 ANQGSEA. The CDR3 is 12 residues long. The CDR3 is CSVAGYNQPQHF. The CDR3 DNA sequence: TGCAGCGTCGCTGGGTACAATCAGCCCCAGCATTTT.

There are many counts of this clonotype. The chain employs TRBV3-1 and TRBJ1-2, with a tentative D call TRBD1 (6 bases). The length of the CDR3 is 14 residues. CDR1 is LGHDT and CDR2 is YNNKEL in the germline V gene (reference sequence). V dropped 4 bases and J dropped 7 bases, with 16 bases sitting between them. CDR3 bases: TGTGCCAGCAGCCCTTCCCTACAGGGTTTTGGCTACACCTTC. Protein product: CASSPSLQGFGYTF. The full variable domain, in which reference TRBV3-1 and TRBJ1-2 provide the parts outside the CDR3, is DTAVSQTPKYLVTQMGNDKSIKCEQNLGHDTMYWYKQDSKKFLKIMFSYNNKELIINETVPNRFSPKSPDKAHLNLHINSLELGDSAVYFCASSPSLQGFGYTFGSGTRLTVV.

About this clonotype: This may arise from a read error, as a much more abundant clone is one base away. CDR3: CASSLSTWGAAEAFF. The DNA for the CDR3 is TGTGCCAGCAGCCTTTCGACATGGGGCGCGGCTGAAGCTTTCTTT. This chain connects TRBV7-9 to TRBJ1-1; a possible D gene is TRBD1 (5 bases). Germline V gene lookup returns CDR1 SEHNR and CDR2 FQNEAQ (reference sequence). The CDR3 sequence is 15 residues long. With 5 bases removed from V and 6 bases from J, the gap between germline ends came to 19 bases. The full variable domain, its missing parts supplied by reference TRBV7-9 and TRBJ1-1, is DTGVSQNPRHKITKRGQNVTFRCDPISEHNRLYWYRQTLGQGPEFLTYFQNEAQLEKSRLLSDRFSAERPKGSFSTLEIQRTEQGDSAMYLCASSLSTWGAAEAFFGQGTRLTVV.

This clonotype was recorded at least ten times. This sequence joins TRBV5-1 and TRBJ1-5; 7 positions match TRBD1. The CDR3 has 13 amino acids. From germline, CDR1 is SGHRS and CDR2 YFSETQ. Trimming took 4 bases from V and 7 from J; bases not matched to a gene: 5. The CDR3 DNA sequence: TGCGCCAGCAGCAACAGGGGTGGGCAGCCCCAGCATTTT. Translating gives CASSNRGGQPQHF.

V usage is TRBV7-9 and J usage is TRBJ1-4; no reliable D call. The germline V and J ends were trimmed by 4 bases and 8 bases, with 17 bases remaining between them. The CDR3 has 15 amino acids. The germline CDR1 and CDR2 sequences are SEHNR and FQNEAQ (reference sequence). The CDR3 spells CASSWRPGSLEKLFF. CDR3 bases: TGTGCCAGCAGCTGGCGGCCGGGGAGCCTCGAAAAACTGTTTTTT.

The V call is TRBV3-1, the J call TRBJ1-1; D unresolved. CDR1 is LGHDT, CDR2 YNNKEL, per germline (reference sequence). The CDR3 contains 16 residues. V was shortened by 4 bases and J by 2 bases, with 17 bases between the two germline ends. The CDR3 nucleotides read TGTGCCAGCAGCCTATCCCACAGAGAAAGTAACACTGAAGCTTTCTTT. This gives the protein CASSLSHRESNTEAFF.

In this sample, this clonotype turned up many times. This chain joins TRBV5-6 and TRBJ1-1; perhaps TRBD1 as D (5 bases). The CDR3 consists of 15 residues. Germline V lookup: CDR1 SGHDT, CDR2 YYEEEE. Trimming took 0 bases from V and 0 from J, leaving 9 bases between them. CDR3 DNA: TGTGCCAGCAGCTTGGAGGGGTTCATGAACACTGAAGCTTTCTTT. It specifies CASSLEGFMNTEAFF.

V gene TRBV5-6 combines with J gene TRBJ1-4, with D hard to call. Germline V gene lookup returns CDR1 SGHDT and CDR2 YYEEEE. V dropped 0 bases and J dropped 7 bases, with 10 bases sitting between them. The CDR3 has 14 residues. CDR3 bases: TGTGCCAGCAGCTTGGTAGGACGGAGTGAAAAACTGTTTTTT. Protein sequence: CASSLVGRSEKLFF.

The V call is TRBV7-2, the J call TRBJ2-1, with 11 bases lining up with TRBD2. The CDR3 is 15 amino acids. V dropped 5 bases and J dropped 8; count of bases not matched to a gene: 8. Germline V gives CDR1 SGHTA, CDR2 FQGNSA. The CDR3 reads CASSPASGRTHEQFF. CDR3 coding DNA: TGTGCCAGCAGCCCTGCTAGCGGGAGGACCCATGAGCAGTTCTTC.

This clonotype was seen more than once but under ten times. This chain joins TRBV6-1 and TRBJ2-5; D call uncertain. Germline CDR1 reads MNHNS; CDR2 reads SASEGT. This CDR3 is 12 amino acids long. The ends were cut back, 2 bases at V and 5 bases at J, with 6 bases in the middle. DNA for the CDR3: TGTGCCAGCAGTGAAATTTCGGAGACCCAGTACTTC. Protein product: CASSEISETQYF.

This clonotype has at least ten counts. The gene calls are TRBV20-1 and TRBJ1-4, with 9 bases that match TRBD1. The junction had 12 bases not matched to a gene; V was cut back by 6 bases and J by 7 bases. The CDR3 runs 15 residues. Germline assignment: CDR1 DFQATT and CDR2 SNEGSKA (reference sequence). The CDR3 is CSAGRATGGGEKLFF. CDR3 sequence (DNA): TGCAGTGCCGGGAGAGCGACAGGGGGTGGTGAAAAACTGTTTTTT.

Note on this clonotype: A clone one base away is much larger, so this may be a read error. The rearrangement links TRBV7-8 to TRBJ1-3; TRBD1 matches at 11 bases. Germline V gene data show CDR1 as SGHVS and CDR2 as FQNEAQ. CDR3 size: 15 residues. The CDR3 sequence is CASSLAGTGGSTIYF. CDR3 nucleotides: TGTGCCAGCAGCTTAGCAGGGACAGGGGGAAGCACCATATATTTT.

This clonotype showed up just a few times. The chain employs TRBV19 and TRBJ2-1; 11 bases map to TRBD1. The germline V gene has CDR1 LNHDA and CDR2 SQIVND (reference sequence). This CDR3 is 18 amino acids long. V lost 3 bases, J lost 4 bases, and 11 bases stayed unmatched. In DNA form, the CDR3 reads TGTGCCAGTAGTATGGGGACAGGGGGTATGGCCGGGTACAATGAGCAGTTCTTC. Translated, it gives CASSMGTGGMAGYNEQFF.

This clonotype was found a few times. Written as DNA, the CDR3 is TGCGCCAGCAGCCCGAGGACAGGGCCAGCCACTGAAGCTTTCTTT. As protein: CASSPRTGPATEAFF. The chain employs TRBV5-1 and TRBJ1-1, with TRBD1 identical over 8 bases. Germline CDR1 SGHRS, CDR2 YFSETQ. CDR3 length: 15 residues. The V gene end was trimmed by 4 bases and the J gene end by 4 bases; junction bases not matched to a gene: 9.

J is TRBJ1-5 and V is TRBV6-1; maybe TRBD1 (5 bases). The CDR3 length is 17 residues. Deletions cut 3 bases from V and 7 bases from J, with 22 bases between. From germline, CDR1 is MNHNS and CDR2 SASEGT. The CDR3 DNA sequence: TGTGCCAGCAGTGACACCCGGACAAGGGGATTAGGGCAGCCCCAGCATTTT. Translated: CASSDTRTRGLGQPQHF.

Only a few counts were recorded for this clonotype. CDR3 region: CASSLRSGGALSTDTQYF. DNA for the CDR3: TGTGCCAGCAGCTTGCGTAGCGGGGGGGCGCTCAGCACAGATACGCAGTATTTT. The chain has TRBV5-8 and TRBJ2-3; 11 positions match TRBD2. Germline assignment: CDR1 SGHTS and CDR2 YDEGEE. J lost 0 bases, V lost 1 base, and 7 bases had no gene match. The CDR3 consists of 18 residues.

The chain combines TRBV2 with TRBJ1-4; TRBD1 agrees at 7 bases. Germline V gives CDR1 SNHLY, CDR2 FYNNEI. Losses at the gene ends were 11 bases for V and 5 bases for J; bases not matched to a gene: 8. The CDR3 is 13 residues long. CDR3 sequence reads: CAGHQGVNEKLFF. The CDR3 DNA is TGTGCCGGGCACCAGGGGGTGAATGAAAAACTGTTTTTT.

The V and J genes are TRBV11-2 and TRBJ2-5; D gene uncertain. There are 13 residues in the CDR3. Trimming shortened V by 0 bases and J by 5 bases, and 7 bases separated the two germline ends. Germline CDR1 SGHAT, CDR2 FQNNGV. The CDR3: CASSLDGYETQYF. For the CDR3, the DNA is TGTGCCAGCAGCTTAGATGGATACGAGACCCAGTACTTC.

Here the CDR3 DNA reads TGTGCCAGCAGTTCCTGGGCCCCGAACACCGGGGAGCTGTTTTTT. This codes for CASSSWAPNTGELFF. The J gene is TRBJ2-2, the V gene TRBV7-9, with D uncertain. The CDR3 extends over 15 amino acids. The V gene's germline CDR1 is SEHNR and CDR2 FQNEAQ (reference sequence). The V gene lost 6 bases and the J gene lost 0 bases, with 11 bases spanning the gap.

There are a few counts of this clonotype. The V and J genes are TRBV3-1 and TRBJ2-1; TRBD1 might be the D (6 bases). The CDR3 is 15 amino acids. V was trimmed by 1 base and J by 3 bases, leaving 10 bases between them. Germline lookup yields CDR1 LGHDT and CDR2 YNNKEL (reference sequence). This chain's CDR3 is CASSQVSGVYNEQFF. The CDR3 DNA reads TGTGCCAGCAGCCAAGTATCAGGGGTCTACAATGAGCAGTTCTTC.

This clonotype was recorded at least ten times. This chain links TRBV6-1 with TRBJ2-2; no clear D gene. V gave up 6 bases and J gave up 1 base, with 9 bases separating them. The CDR3 has 14 residues. Germline V gene data show CDR1 as MNHNS and CDR2 as SASEGT. The CDR3 region has the DNA TGTGCCAGCAGGGTCGAAGAGAACACCGGGGAGCTGTTTTTT. Its translation: CASRVEENTGELFF.

This clonotype was seen repeatedly, ten times or more. The genes are TRBV7-2 and TRBJ1-5; 7 bases match TRBD1. CDR3 length: 16 amino acids. Trimming at V came to 1 base and at J to 0 bases, leaving 3 bases not matched to a gene. CDR1 and CDR2 (germline): SGHTA, FQGNSA. The DNA of the CDR3 is TGTGCCAGCAGCTTAGAGGACAGGTATAGCAATCAGCCCCAGCATTTT. It codes for CASSLEDRYSNQPQHF.